This TCR beta chain was profiled in a study of blood T cells in healthy people across ages. This clonotype has only a few counts. V lost 4 bases to trimming and J lost 5 bases, with 14 bases between them. In germline, CDR1 is SEHNR, CDR2 FQNEAQ (reference sequence). The CDR3 covers 14 residues. Next came a second PCR, run for about 7 to 12 cycles, which used a sample-barcoded 5' primer along with a J-beta primer mix. Using its own MiXCR run on the 5' RACE reads, TCRdb lists one record per CDR3 protein. Of about 580,000 distinct CDR3 sequences listed, 40% to 55% are singletons. The sequenced material came from blood. The receptor comes from an elderly man in good health. The chain has TRBV7-9 and TRBJ2-5; D ambiguous. The CDR3 nucleotides are TGTGCCAGCAGCTCCTCAGGAGCTCGGGAGACCCAGTACTTC. It specifies CASSSSGARETQYF.